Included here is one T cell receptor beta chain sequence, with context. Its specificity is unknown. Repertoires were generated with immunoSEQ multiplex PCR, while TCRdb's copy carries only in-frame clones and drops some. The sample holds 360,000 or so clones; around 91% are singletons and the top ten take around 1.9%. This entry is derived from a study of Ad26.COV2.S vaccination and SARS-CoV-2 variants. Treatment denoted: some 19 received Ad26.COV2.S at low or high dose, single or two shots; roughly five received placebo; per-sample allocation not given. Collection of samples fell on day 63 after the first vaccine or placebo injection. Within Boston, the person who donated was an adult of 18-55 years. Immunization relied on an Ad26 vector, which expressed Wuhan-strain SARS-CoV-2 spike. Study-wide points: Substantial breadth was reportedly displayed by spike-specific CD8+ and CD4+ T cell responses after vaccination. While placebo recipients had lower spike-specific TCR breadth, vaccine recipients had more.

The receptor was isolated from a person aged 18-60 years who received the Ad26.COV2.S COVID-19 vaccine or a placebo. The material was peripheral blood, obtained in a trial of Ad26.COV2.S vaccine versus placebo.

CDR3 residues: CASSSDSYKGEQYF. CDR3 nucleotides: TGTGCCAGCAGTTCCGACAGCTACAAAGGGGAGCAGTACTTC. This chain links TRBV5-6 with TRBJ2-7; the D gene is possibly TRBD1 (5 bases). V lost 5 bases, J lost 7 bases, and 19 bases lay in between. CDR1 is SGHDT, CDR2 YYEEEE, per germline. The CDR3 has 14 residues.